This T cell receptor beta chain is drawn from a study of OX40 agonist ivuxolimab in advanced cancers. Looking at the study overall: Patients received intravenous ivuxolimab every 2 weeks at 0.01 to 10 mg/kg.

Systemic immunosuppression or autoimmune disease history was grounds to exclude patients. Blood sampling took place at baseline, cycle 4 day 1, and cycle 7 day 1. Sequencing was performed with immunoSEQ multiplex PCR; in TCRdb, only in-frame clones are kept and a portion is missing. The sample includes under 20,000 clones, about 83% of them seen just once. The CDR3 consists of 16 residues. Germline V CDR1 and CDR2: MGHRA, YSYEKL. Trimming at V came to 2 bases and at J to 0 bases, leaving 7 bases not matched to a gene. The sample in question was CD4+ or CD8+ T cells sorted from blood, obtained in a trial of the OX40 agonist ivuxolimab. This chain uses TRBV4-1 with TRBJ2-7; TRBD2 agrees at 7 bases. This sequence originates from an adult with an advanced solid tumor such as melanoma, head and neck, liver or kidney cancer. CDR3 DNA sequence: TGCGCCAGCAGCCAATCGCTAGCGGTGAGCTCCTACGAGCAGTACTTC. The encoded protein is CASSQSLAVSSYEQYF.